This TCR beta chain was profiled in a study of blood T cell repertoires in COVID-19. Study-wide background: In each case, the material was cDNA or gDNA derived from T cells, B-cell-depleted T cells, or PBMCs.

Assay: immunoSEQ multiplex PCR; the TCRdb copy retains only in-frame clones and omits some. Here the sample spans 89,000 or so clones, roughly 88% being singletons. Trimming cost V 5 bases and J 2 bases; bases outside gene matches: 2. Germline values: CDR1 SEHNR, CDR2 FQNEAQ (reference sequence). The CDR3 contains 13 residues. V is TRBV7-9 and J is TRBJ1-2; TRBD1 agrees at 7 bases. The clonotype comes from a human donor in a cohort sampled during active COVID-19. The sequencing input was peripheral blood. This chain's CDR3 is CASSPDRNYGYTF. The CDR3 region has the DNA TGTGCCAGCAGCCCGGACAGGAACTATGGCTACACCTTC.